These 16 T cell receptor beta chains originate from one sample sequenced in a study of T cells after posttransplantation cyclophosphamide (TCRdb year 2016). The method was the immunoSEQ multiplex PCR assay. Sourced from immuneACCESS, this table was stored by TCRdb with only in-frame sequences that have V and J called. A share of the clones is absent; for the studies checked, an unresolved V gene accounts for under half, and the remainder has no known explanation. Present in this sample are a few thousand clones, 65% to 75% of which were seen just once. The ten largest make up around three fifths of the sample. The control cohort consisted of ten or so patients who had myeloablative marrow transplants with methotrexate plus a calcineurin inhibitor and who were sampled 1 year after transplant. Sample: PBMCs, taken after allogeneic stem cell transplant with calcineurin inhibitor and methotrexate. The receptors come from a female patient in her fifties who received an allogeneic stem cell transplant from an unrelated donor, was CMV-positive, and had acute and chronic GVHD. Following a transplant, some T cells may be graft donor cells, not patient cells.

V and J are TRBV28 and TRBJ2-2, with D tentatively TRBD1 (6 bases). Trimming removed 6 bases from V and 3 bases from J, with 20 bases in between. The germline gives CDR1 MDHEN, CDR2 SYDVKM. This CDR3 is built from 17 residues. CDR3: CASRRDRDTRDTGELFF. The CDR3 coding sequence is TGTGCCAGCAGGCGTGACCGGGACACCAGGGACACCGGGGAGCTGTTTTTT.

Sample share makes this clone large (0.1 to 1%). Other DNA variants within this sample encode the same CDR3. J is TRBJ1-5 and V is TRBV28; D may be TRBD1 (5 bases). With 2 bases removed from V and 0 bases from J, the gap between germline ends came to 8 bases. CDR1 and CDR2 from the germline V gene are MDHEN and SYDVKM. This CDR3 contains 15 residues. The CDR3 loop reads CASSLIQGSNQPQHF. The DNA for the CDR3 is TGTGCCAGCAGTTTAATCCAGGGTAGCAATCAGCCCCAGCATTTT. The full variable domain, in which reference TRBV28 and TRBJ1-5 provide the parts outside the CDR3, is DVKVTQSSRYLVKRTGEKVFLECVQDMDHENMFWYRQDPGLGLRLIYFSYDVKMKEKGDIPEGYSVSREKKERFSLILESASTNQTSMYLCASSLIQGSNQPQHFGDGTRLSIL.

The rearrangement links TRBV27 to TRBJ1-6, with D unresolved. From germline, CDR1 is MNHEY and CDR2 SMNVEV (reference sequence). V was trimmed by 7 bases and J by 7 bases, leaving 20 bases between them. CDR3 length equals 16 residues. The CDR3 region has the DNA TGTGCCAGCACCTACTTATCTCGGGGTGCGAATTCACCCCTCCACTTT. Protein product: CASTYLSRGANSPLHF.

The chain uses TRBV9 and TRBJ1-1, with TRBD1 matching over 9 bases. CDR1 is SGDLS and CDR2 is YYNGEE in the germline V gene. The CDR3 totals 15 residues. The V gene end was trimmed by 4 bases and the J gene end by 6 bases; junction bases not matched to a gene: 10. CDR3 protein: CASSKGQGPGSEAFF. In DNA, the CDR3 is TGTGCCAGCAGCAAGGGACAGGGTCCAGGGTCTGAAGCTTTCTTT.

This clone was seen only once. This chain joins TRBV7-8 and TRBJ1-5; 10 bases match TRBD1. This CDR3 is built from 17 residues. Per germline, CDR1 SGHVS and CDR2 FQNEAQ. J was trimmed by 1 base and V by 4 bases; bases with no gene match: 7. DNA for the CDR3: TGTGCCAGCAGCTCGCCCGGGACAGGGGTGAGCAATCAGCCCCAGCATTTT. Protein product: CASSSPGTGVSNQPQHF.

The chain links TRBV9 to TRBJ1-1, with unresolved D. Germline-derived CDR1 and CDR2 are SGDLS and YYNGEE. The ends were cut back, 1 base at V and 3 bases at J, with 7 bases in the middle. The CDR3 has 13 amino acids. In DNA, the CDR3 is TGTGCCAGCAGCGTAATGCCGGACACTGAAGCTTTCTTT. Amino acids: CASSVMPDTEAFF.

In its sample, this clone was seen a few times. Other DNA sequences from this sample encode an identical CDR3 as well. The V gene is TRBV7-2, the J gene TRBJ2-2, with 8 bases fitting TRBD1. The length of the CDR3 is 15 residues. Germline loops: CDR1 SGHTA, CDR2 FQGNSA. Losses at the gene ends were 5 bases for V and 4 bases for J; bases not matched to a gene: 6. The chain's CDR3 is CASSTGTGITGELFF. In nucleotides, the CDR3 is TGTGCCAGCAGCACCGGGACAGGAATCACCGGGGAGCTGTTTTTT. Complete variable domain (other parts from reference TRBV7-2 and TRBJ2-2): GAGVSQSPSNKVTEKGKDVELRCDPISGHTALYWYRQSLGQGLEFLIYFQGNSAPDKSGLPSDRFSAERTGGSVSTLTIQRTQQEDSAVYLCASSTGTGITGELFFGEGSRLTVL.

The chain couples TRBV4-1 to TRBJ2-7, with a tentative D call TRBD2 (5 bases). The CDR3 contains 15 residues. V was pared by 1 base and J by 0 bases, with 10 bases between. Germline values: CDR1 MGHRA, CDR2 YSYEKL. CDR3 sequence reads: CASSQALAYSYEQYF. The CDR3 region has the DNA TGCGCCAGCAGCCAAGCCCTAGCCTACTCCTACGAGCAGTACTTC.

The V gene is TRBV6-1, the J gene TRBJ2-7; 11 bases line up with TRBD2. V dropped 6 bases and J dropped 2; count of bases not matched to a gene: 6. Germline assignment: CDR1 MNHNS and CDR2 SASEGT. CDR3 size: 15 residues. CDR3 sequence: CASSPRLAGPYEQYF. The DNA for the CDR3 is TGTGCCAGCAGCCCGAGACTAGCGGGGCCCTACGAGCAGTACTTC.

This clone is classed as medium-sized. The rearrangement links TRBV7-6 to TRBJ2-7, with TRBD1 matching 8 bases. J lost 5 bases, V lost 5 bases, and 8 bases had no gene match. Germline V CDR1 and CDR2: SGHVS, FNYEAQ. The CDR3 has 14 amino acids. DNA of the CDR3: TGTGCCAGCAGCCCCAACCGACAGGGGAACGAGCAGTACTTC. Amino acid sequence: CASSPNRQGNEQYF.

This chain uses TRBV6-5 with TRBJ2-1; 11 nucleotides match TRBD1. CDR1 is MNHEY and CDR2 is SVGAGI in the germline V gene. The CDR3 contains 14 residues. V shed 7 bases, J shed 2 bases, and the junction held 1 base outside the gene matches. CDR3 residues: CASKGQGAYNEQFF. The CDR3 region has the DNA TGTGCCAGCAAGGGACAGGGGGCCTACAATGAGCAGTTCTTC.

The V call is TRBV7-9, the J call TRBJ2-6, with D unresolved. The length of the CDR3 is 15 residues. In germline, CDR1 is SEHNR, CDR2 FQNEAQ (reference sequence). V lost 2 bases and J 0 bases, leaving 5 bases between the germline ends. CDR3 in amino acids: CASSLYSSGANVLTF. CDR3 nucleotides: TGTGCCAGCAGCTTATACAGCTCTGGGGCCAACGTCCTGACTTTC.

The chain links TRBV5-6 to TRBJ2-1, with D perhaps matching TRBD2 (5 bases). This CDR3 spans 14 amino acids. The germline CDR1 and CDR2 sequences are SGHDT and YYEEEE. V lost 4 bases, J lost 4 bases, and 12 bases lay in between. The CDR3 region has the DNA TGTGCCAGCAGCGCCGGCCAGCGGTACAATGAGCAGTTCTTC. It is translated as CASSAGQRYNEQFF.

The chain uses TRBV6-1 and TRBJ2-7; 8 nucleotides align to TRBD2. The length of the CDR3 is 15 residues. V dropped 7 bases and J dropped 10; count of bases not matched to a gene: 18. Germline CDR1 reads MNHNS; CDR2 reads SASEGT. The CDR3 bases are TGTGCCAGCACTTCACAGACAATGGCGGGAGGCGGTCAGTACTTC. Translated: CASTSQTMAGGGQYF.

V is TRBV7-9 and J is TRBJ1-6; no clear D. V lost 1 base and J 12 bases, leaving 4 bases between the germline ends. Germline V gene data show CDR1 as SEHNR and CDR2 as FQNEAQ (reference sequence). The CDR3 spans 11 residues. CDR3 nucleotide sequence: TGTGCCAGCAGCTTAGATCGACCCCTCCACTTT. This codes for CASSLDRPLHF.

The gene calls are TRBV27 and TRBJ2-3, with a possible D match to TRBD2 (5 bases). Looked up from germline, CDR1 is MNHEY and CDR2 is SMNVEV (reference sequence). Trimming shortened V by 4 bases and J by 5 bases, and 10 bases separated the two germline ends. This CDR3 has 13 amino acids. For the CDR3, the DNA is TGTGCCAGCAGTTCCCGGGGTGAAGATACGCAGTATTTT. This encodes CASSSRGEDTQYF.